This paragraph covers one T cell receptor beta chain sequence. This sample was included in a study of blood T cell repertoires in COVID-19. The CDR3 extends over 16 amino acids. Germline values: CDR1 LGHNT, CDR2 FRNRAP. The germline V and J ends were trimmed by 0 bases and 7 bases, with 15 bases remaining between them. The repertoire was sequenced with immunoSEQ multiplex PCR; TCRdb's copy has only in-frame clones and lacks some. The data contain under 200,000 clones, 65% to 85% of them seen just once; the ten biggest clones take up less than 20%. J is TRBJ1-4 and V is TRBV12-5; D unresolved. The origin of this receptor is a woman in her 70s who had recovered from COVID-19. The sequencing sample was made of peripheral blood. CDR3 nucleotides: TGTGCTAGTGGTTTGGTACGTGGGGAGGGAGGTGAAAAACTGTTTTTT. Protein product: CASGLVRGEGGEKLFF.